This TCR beta chain stems from a study of control samples from healthy donors and cancer patients. Method: immunoSEQ multiplex PCR; TCRdb's copy keeps in-frame clones and lacks some. The sample lists roughly 73,000 clones, around 92% seen once, with 4.5% to 7.5% in the top ten. The V segment lost 5 bases and the J segment 2 bases; nucleotides outside the gene matches: 11. CDR1 is MDHEN and CDR2 is SYDVKM in the germline V gene. This CDR3 spans 16 amino acids. The material sequenced was blood. The TCR comes from a woman between 55 and 75 years old in good health. The J gene is TRBJ2-7, the V gene TRBV28, with 8 bases fitting TRBD1. The CDR3 bases are TGTGCCAGCAGTCCACCCTCACAGGGGGGAACCTACGAGCAGTACTTC. Residues: CASSPPSQGGTYEQYF.